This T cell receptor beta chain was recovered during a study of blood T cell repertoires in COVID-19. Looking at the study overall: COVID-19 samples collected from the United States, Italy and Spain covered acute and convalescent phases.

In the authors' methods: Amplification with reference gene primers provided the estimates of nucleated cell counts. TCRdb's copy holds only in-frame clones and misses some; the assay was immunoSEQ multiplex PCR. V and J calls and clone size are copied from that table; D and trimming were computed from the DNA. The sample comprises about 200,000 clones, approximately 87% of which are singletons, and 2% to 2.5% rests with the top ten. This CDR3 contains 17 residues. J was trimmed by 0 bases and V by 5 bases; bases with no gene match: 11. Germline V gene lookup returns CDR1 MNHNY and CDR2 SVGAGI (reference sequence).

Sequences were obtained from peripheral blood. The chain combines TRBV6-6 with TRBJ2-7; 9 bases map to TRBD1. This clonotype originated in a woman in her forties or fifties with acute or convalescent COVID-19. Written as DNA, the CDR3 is TGTGCCAGCAGTCGCCGCCCCACGGGACAGGGCTCCTACGAGCAGTACTTC. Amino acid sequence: CASSRRPTGQGSYEQYF.